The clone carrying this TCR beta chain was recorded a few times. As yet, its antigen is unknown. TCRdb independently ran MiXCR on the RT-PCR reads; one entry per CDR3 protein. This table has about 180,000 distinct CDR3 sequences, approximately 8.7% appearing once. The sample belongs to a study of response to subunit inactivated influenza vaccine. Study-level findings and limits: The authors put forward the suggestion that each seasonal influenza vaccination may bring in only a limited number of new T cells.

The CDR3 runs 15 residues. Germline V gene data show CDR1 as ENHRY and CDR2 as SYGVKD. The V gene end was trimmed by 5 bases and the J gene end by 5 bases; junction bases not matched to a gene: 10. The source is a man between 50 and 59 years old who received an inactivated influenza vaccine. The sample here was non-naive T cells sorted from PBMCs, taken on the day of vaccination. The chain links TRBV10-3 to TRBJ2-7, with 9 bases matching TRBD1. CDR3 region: CAISSTTGTGNEQYF. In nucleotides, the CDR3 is TGTGCCATCAGTTCCACCACCGGGACAGGGAACGAGCAGTACTTC.